A selection of T cell receptor beta chains follows, all from one sample in a study of blood T cell repertoires in COVID-19. Here immunoSEQ multiplex PCR was the method, and the copy in TCRdb shows in-frame clones only, minus some. This table holds some 180,000 clones, over 80% found once. What was sequenced was PBMCs or T cells enriched from blood (not recorded which). Receptors were obtained from a woman in her twenties or thirties who had been exposed to COVID-19. Both conserved end residues are part of each CDR3. The D gene is left open where the match is weak. Only part of the rows carry a size: once, few, many, or a class if the clone is expanded.

v_call	j_call	clone_size	d_call	cdr3_nt	cdr3_aa
TRBV3-1/TRBV3-2	TRBJ2-7	few	NA	TGTGCCAGCAGCCCATTACTAGTTCTGTTGGAGCAGTACTTC	CASSPLLVLLEQYF
TRBV6-5	TRBJ1-2	NA	NA	TGTGCCAGCAGTACCGACACTGCGAACTATGGCTACACCTTC	CASSTDTANYGYTF
TRBV7-3	TRBJ1-6	NA	TRBD1	TGTGCCAGCAGCCCACAGACAGGGGACTCGGCCCTCCACTTT	CASSPQTGDSALHF
TRBV7-9	TRBJ2-4	NA	NA	TGTGCCAGCAGCTTAGTTGGGACAAGGGAAAACATTCAGTACTTC	CASSLVGTRENIQYF
TRBV5-8	TRBJ2-1	NA	TRBD1	TGTGCCAGCAGTCCAGGGGGCTCTCCCTACAATGAGCAGTTCTTC	CASSPGGSPYNEQFF
TRBV4-1	TRBJ1-5	NA	NA	TGCGCCAGCAGCCAAGGAAGTCGGTACGAGAATCAGCCCCAGCATTTT	CASSQGSRYENQPQHF
TRBV11-2	TRBJ2-6	NA	TRBD1	TGTGCCAGCAGCTGGCCAAGGACAGGGGGTCCTGGGGCCAACGTCCTGACTTTC	CASSWPRTGGPGANVLTF
TRBV7-6	TRBJ1-4	NA	NA	TGTGCCAGCAGCTTCGGGGGAATTAATGAAAAACTGTTTTTT	CASSFGGINEKLFF
TRBV4-3	TRBJ1-6	NA	NA	TGCGCCAGCAGCCAAACAGGACCGGATTCACCCCTCCACTTT	CASSQTGPDSPLHF
TRBV5-5	TRBJ1-3	NA	NA	TGTGCCAGCAGCCGACAGATTCCTCCCTCTGGAAACACCATATATTTT	CASSRQIPPSGNTIYF
TRBV2	TRBJ1-1	NA	TRBD1	TGTGCCAGGGGGACAGGGGGCCCGGGTAGAACTCCTGAAGCTTTCTTT	CARGTGGPGRTPEAFF
TRBV6-5	TRBJ1-2	once	NA	TGTGCCAGCAGAGGAATCCAGGGAAGCTATGGCTACACCTTC	CASRGIQGSYGYTF
TRBV6-4	TRBJ1-1	NA	NA	TGTGCCAGCAGTGCCATCATGAACACTGAAGCTTTCTTT	CASSAIMNTEAFF
TRBV21-1	TRBJ1-2	once	NA	TGTGCCAGCAGCAGCGAAAACTTCCGCTACACCTTC	CASSSENFRYTF
TRBV19	TRBJ2-7	NA	TRBD2	TGTGCCACCGCGGGACTAGCGGGCCCCTACGAGCAGTACTTC	CATAGLAGPYEQYF
TRBV7-8	TRBJ1-2	NA	NA	TGTGCCAGCAGCTTATTAGCCAATAGTTTAGTTTTAGGCTACACCTTC	CASSLLANSLVLGYTF